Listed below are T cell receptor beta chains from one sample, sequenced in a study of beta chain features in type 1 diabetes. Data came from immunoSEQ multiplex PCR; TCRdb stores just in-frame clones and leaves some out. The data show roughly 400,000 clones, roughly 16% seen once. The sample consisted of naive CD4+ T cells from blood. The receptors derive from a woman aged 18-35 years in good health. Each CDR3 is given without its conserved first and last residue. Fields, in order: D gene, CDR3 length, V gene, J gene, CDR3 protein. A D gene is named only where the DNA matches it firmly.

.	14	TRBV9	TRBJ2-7	ASSKILDPPFGEQY
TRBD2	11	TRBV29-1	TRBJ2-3	SVSGLAEDTQY
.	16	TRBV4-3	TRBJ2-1	ASSQRLPPAGSGNEQF
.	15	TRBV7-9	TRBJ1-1	ASSQSPGGAVNTEAF
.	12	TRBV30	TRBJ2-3	AWSRRGSGDTQY
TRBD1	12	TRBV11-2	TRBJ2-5	ASSSPDRVETQY
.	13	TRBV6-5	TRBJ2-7	ASSYSSVGGYEQY
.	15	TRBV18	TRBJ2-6	ASSPFTGISGANVLT
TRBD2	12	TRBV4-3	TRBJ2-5	ASSRGGVQETQY
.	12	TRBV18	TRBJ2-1	ASSPGDSRDEQF
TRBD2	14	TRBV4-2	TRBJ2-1	ASSHDLAGAYNEQF
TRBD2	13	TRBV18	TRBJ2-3	ASSPPGPGGDTQY
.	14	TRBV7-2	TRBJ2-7	ASSSPWTRLTYEQY
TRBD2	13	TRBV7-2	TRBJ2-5	ASSLGIGRTETQY
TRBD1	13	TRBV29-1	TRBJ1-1	SGGTGGGGDTEAF
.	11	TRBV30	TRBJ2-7	AWSLGQTYEQY
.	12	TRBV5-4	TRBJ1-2	ASSRSTGFYGYT
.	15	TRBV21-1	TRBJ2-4	ASSKPYRRLAKNIQY
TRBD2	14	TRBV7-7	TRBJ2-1	ASRASTSGGPHEQF
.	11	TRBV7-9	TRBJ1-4	ASSPLINEKLF
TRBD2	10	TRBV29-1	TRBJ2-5	SVAASGETQY
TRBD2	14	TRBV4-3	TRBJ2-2	ASSPIAGTNTGELF